This TCR beta chain was profiled in a study of blood T cell repertoires in COVID-19. Study summary: Samples of COVID-19 (acute and convalescent) were obtained from the United States, Italy and Spain.

Here immunoSEQ multiplex PCR was the method, and the copy in TCRdb shows in-frame clones only, minus some. The data contain about 340,000 clones, 65% to 90% of them seen just once; the ten biggest clones take up around 4%. Participant ages covered roughly 18 to 89 years across 24 US areas. Cohorts were assigned according to the clinical history that participants reported. The germline CDR1 and CDR2 sequences are LGHNA and YNFKEQ. The V end lost 4 bases, the J end lost 1 base, and 25 bases lay between the germline ends. This CDR3 is 19 amino acids long. The chain recombines TRBV4-2 with TRBJ1-1; maybe TRBD1 (6 bases). The sequence was collected from a woman in her thirties or forties with acute COVID-19. Input material: PBMCs or T cells enriched from blood (not recorded which). CDR3 sequence (DNA): TGTGCCAGCAGCCGCAAAAAACAGGGTGTCGTTCTTTGGAACACTGAAGCTTTCTTT. Translating it yields CASSRKKQGVVLWNTEAFF.